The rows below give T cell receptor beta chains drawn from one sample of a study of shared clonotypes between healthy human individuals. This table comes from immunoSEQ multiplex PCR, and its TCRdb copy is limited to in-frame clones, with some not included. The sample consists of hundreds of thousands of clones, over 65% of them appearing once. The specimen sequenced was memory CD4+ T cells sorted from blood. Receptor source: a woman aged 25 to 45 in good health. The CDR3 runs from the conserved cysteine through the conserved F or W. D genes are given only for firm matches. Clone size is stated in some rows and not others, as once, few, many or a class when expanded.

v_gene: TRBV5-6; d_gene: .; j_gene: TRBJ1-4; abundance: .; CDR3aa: CASHRITVATNEKLFF; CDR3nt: TGTGCCAGCCACCGTATAACGGTTGCAACTAATGAAAAACTGTTTTTT
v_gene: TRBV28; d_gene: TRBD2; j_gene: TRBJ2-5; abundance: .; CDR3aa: CASRLAGWETQYF; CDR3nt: TGTGCCAGTCGACTAGCGGGATGGGAGACCCAGTACTTC
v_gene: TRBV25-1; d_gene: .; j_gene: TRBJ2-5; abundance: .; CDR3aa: CASTRAGYQETQYF; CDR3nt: TGTGCCAGCACCAGGGCCGGGTACCAAGAGACCCAGTACTTC
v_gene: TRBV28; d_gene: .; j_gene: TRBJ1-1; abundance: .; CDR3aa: CASSYTITEAFF; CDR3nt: TGTGCCAGCAGTTATACAATCACTGAAGCTTTCTTT
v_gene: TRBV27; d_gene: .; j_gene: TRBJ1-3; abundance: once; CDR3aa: CASSITGLAGNTIYF; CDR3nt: TGTGCCAGCAGTATAACAGGGCTCGCTGGAAACACCATATATTTT
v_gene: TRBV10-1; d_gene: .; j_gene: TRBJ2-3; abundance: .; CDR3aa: CASSFSTDTQYF; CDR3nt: TGCGCCAGCTCGTTTAGCACAGATACGCAGTATTTT
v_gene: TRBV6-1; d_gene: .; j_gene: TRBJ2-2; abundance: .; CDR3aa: CASSGIGERGELFF; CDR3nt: TGTGCCAGCAGTGGCATAGGGGAGAGGGGGGAGCTGTTTTTT
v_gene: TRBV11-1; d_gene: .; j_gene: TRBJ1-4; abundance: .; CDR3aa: CASSSLDWGEKLFF; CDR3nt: TGTGCCAGCAGCTCCCTGGACTGGGGAGAAAAACTGTTTTTT
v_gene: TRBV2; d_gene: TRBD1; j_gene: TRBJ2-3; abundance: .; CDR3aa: CAGSGQRIDTQYF; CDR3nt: TGTGCCGGCTCGGGACAGCGTATCGATACGCAGTATTTT
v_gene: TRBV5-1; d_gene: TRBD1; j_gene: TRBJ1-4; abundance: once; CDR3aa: CASSSRLGTGEKLFF; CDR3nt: TGCGCCAGCAGCTCCCGATTGGGGACAGGGGAAAAACTGTTTTTT
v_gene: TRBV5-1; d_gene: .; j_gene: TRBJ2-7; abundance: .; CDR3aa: CASSSQGYEQYF; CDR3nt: TGCGCCAGCAGCTCACAGGGTTACGAGCAGTACTTC
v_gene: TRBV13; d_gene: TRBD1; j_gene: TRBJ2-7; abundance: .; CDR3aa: CASSLRLIRDSSYEQYF; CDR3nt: TGTGCCAGCAGCTTAAGATTAATACGGGACAGCTCCTACGAGCAGTACTTC
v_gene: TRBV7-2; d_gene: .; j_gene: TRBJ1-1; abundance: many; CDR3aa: CASSFPTGAYTEAFF; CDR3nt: TGTGCCAGCAGCTTTCCGACAGGAGCTTACACTGAAGCTTTCTTT
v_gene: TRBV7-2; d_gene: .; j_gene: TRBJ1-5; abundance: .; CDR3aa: CASSSTTGNQPQHF; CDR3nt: TGTGCCAGCAGCTCAACCACGGGCAATCAGCCCCAGCATTTT
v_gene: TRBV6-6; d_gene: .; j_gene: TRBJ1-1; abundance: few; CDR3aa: CASIPGGDMNTEAFF; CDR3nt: TGTGCCAGCATCCCGGGGGGGGATATGAACACTGAAGCTTTCTTT
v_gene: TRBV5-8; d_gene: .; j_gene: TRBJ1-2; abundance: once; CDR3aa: CASSPHPEVFGYTF; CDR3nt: TGTGCCAGCAGCCCGCACCCGGAAGTGTTCGGCTACACCTTC
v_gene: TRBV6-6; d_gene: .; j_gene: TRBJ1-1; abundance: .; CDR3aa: CASSSPENEAFF; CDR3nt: TGTGCCAGCAGTTCCCCTGAAAATGAAGCTTTCTTT
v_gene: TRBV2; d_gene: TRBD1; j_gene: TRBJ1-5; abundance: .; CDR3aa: CASRGQANQPQHF; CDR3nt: TGTGCCAGCAGGGGACAGGCCAATCAGCCCCAGCATTTT
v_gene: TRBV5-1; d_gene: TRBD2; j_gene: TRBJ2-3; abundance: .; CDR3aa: CASSFGAVAGASDTQYF; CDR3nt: TGCGCCAGCAGCTTTGGGGCTGTAGCGGGAGCATCAGATACGCAGTATTTT
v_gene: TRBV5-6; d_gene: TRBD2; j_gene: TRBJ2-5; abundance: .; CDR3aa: CASSFTSGRGETQYF; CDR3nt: TGTGCCAGCAGCTTCACTAGCGGGAGAGGAGAGACCCAGTACTTC
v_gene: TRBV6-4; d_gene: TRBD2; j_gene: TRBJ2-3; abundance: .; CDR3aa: CASSDRLAGCMDTQYF; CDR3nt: TGTGCCAGCAGTGACCGACTAGCGGGATGTATGGATACGCAGTATTTT
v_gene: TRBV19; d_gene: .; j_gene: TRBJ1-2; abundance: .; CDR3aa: CASIIGGYTF; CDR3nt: TGTGCCAGTATTATCGGTGGCTACACCTTC
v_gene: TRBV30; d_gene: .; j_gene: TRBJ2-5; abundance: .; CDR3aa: CAWGQETQYF; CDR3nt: TGTGCCTGGGGACAAGAGACCCAGTACTTC
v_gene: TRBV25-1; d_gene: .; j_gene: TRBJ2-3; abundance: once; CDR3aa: CASSGQGTDTQYF; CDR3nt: TGTGCCAGCAGTGGACAGGGCACAGATACGCAGTATTTT